This is a list of T cell receptor beta chains from one sample in a study of T cell responses to AZD1222 COVID-19 vaccine. Repertoires were generated with immunoSEQ multiplex PCR, while TCRdb's copy carries only in-frame clones and drops some. Of over 110,000 clones in the sample, roughly 90% were seen once. The source material was peripheral blood, sampled on day 0 of AZD1222 vaccination. The receptors originated from an adult in good health. CDR3s include the opening cysteine and the closing phenylalanine or tryptophan. Each record gives: J gene, V gene, D gene, clone size, CDR3 protein, CDR3 DNA. The D gene is left open where the match is weak. Not all rows give a size; the values are once, few, many and, for expanded clones, a class.

J: TRBJ2-3; V: TRBV19; D: TRBD2; size: .; CDR3: CASSIRGSGDTQYF; DNA: TGTGCCAGTAGTATCCGCGGGAGTGGAGATACGCAGTATTTT
J: TRBJ2-7; V: TRBV5-4; D: .; size: .; CDR3: CASSGAGLEQYF; DNA: TGTGCCAGCAGCGGGGCGGGACTCGAGCAGTACTTC
J: TRBJ2-5; V: TRBV11-1; D: .; size: .; CDR3: CASSLNPFQETQYF; DNA: TGTGCCAGCAGCTTAAACCCCTTCCAAGAGACCCAGTACTTC
J: TRBJ1-1; V: TRBV5-1; D: .; size: .; CDR3: CASSLAVSGRGTEAFF; DNA: TGCGCCAGCAGCTTGGCCGTATCAGGGCGGGGCACTGAAGCTTTCTTT
J: TRBJ1-1; V: TRBV27; D: .; size: .; CDR3: CASMRGWGGTEAFF; DNA: TGTGCCAGCATGCGGGGATGGGGGGGCACTGAAGCTTTCTTT
J: TRBJ2-2; V: TRBV25-1; D: .; size: .; CDR3: CASSAKGWPSGELFF; DNA: TGTGCCAGCAGTGCTAAGGGATGGCCAAGTGGGGAGCTGTTTTTT
J: TRBJ2-6; V: TRBV6-5; D: .; size: .; CDR3: CASRVAGANVLTF; DNA: TGTGCCAGCAGAGTAGCTGGGGCCAACGTCCTGACTTTC
J: TRBJ1-2; V: TRBV29-1; D: TRBD1; size: .; CDR3: CSVWTGLNYGYTF; DNA: TGCAGCGTATGGACAGGACTTAACTATGGCTACACCTTC
J: TRBJ1-5; V: TRBV3-1/TRBV3-2; D: TRBD1; size: .; CDR3: CASSQGARGQGSQPQHF; DNA: TGTGCCAGCAGCCAAGGCGCCAGGGGACAGGGGTCACAGCCCCAGCATTTT
J: TRBJ1-1; V: TRBV20-1; D: .; size: .; CDR3: CSASLRERSEAFF; DNA: TGCAGTGCTAGTCTCAGGGAGAGGTCTGAAGCTTTCTTT
J: TRBJ2-1; V: TRBV5-5; D: .; size: .; CDR3: CASSLTDHRDNEQFF; DNA: TGTGCCAGCAGCTTAACGGACCACCGAGACAATGAGCAGTTCTTC
J: TRBJ1-1; V: TRBV18; D: .; size: .; CDR3: CASSPSGGPTEAFF; DNA: TGTGCCAGCTCACCCTCAGGAGGGCCCACTGAAGCTTTCTTT
J: TRBJ2-7; V: TRBV20-1; D: TRBD1; size: once; CDR3: CSARGDREQYF; DNA: TGCAGTGCTAGAGGGGACAGGGAGCAGTACTTC
J: TRBJ2-2; V: TRBV4-2; D: TRBD2; size: .; CDR3: CASSQDVAGYTGELFF; DNA: TGTGCCAGCAGCCAAGATGTAGCGGGGTACACCGGGGAGCTGTTTTTT
J: TRBJ2-7; V: TRBV19; D: .; size: .; CDR3: CASSTTDDSYEQYF; DNA: TGTGCCAGTAGTACGACAGATGACTCCTACGAGCAGTACTTC
J: TRBJ2-1; V: TRBV5-1; D: TRBD1; size: .; CDR3: CASSLQGQGYNEQFF; DNA: TGCGCCAGCAGCCTTCAGGGACAGGGTTACAATGAGCAGTTCTTC
J: TRBJ1-2; V: TRBV30; D: TRBD1; size: .; CDR3: CAWSPGTGPHGYTF; DNA: TGTGCCTGGAGTCCCGGGACAGGACCCCATGGCTACACCTTC
J: TRBJ2-7; V: TRBV2; D: TRBD2; size: .; CDR3: CASSDRREGPHEQYF; DNA: TGTGCCAGCAGTGATCGACGGGAGGGCCCCCACGAGCAGTACTTC
J: TRBJ2-5; V: TRBV28; D: TRBD1; size: once; CDR3: CASSSMDRVRETQYF; DNA: TGTGCCAGCAGTTCCATGGACAGGGTGAGAGAGACCCAGTACTTC
J: TRBJ1-2; V: TRBV10-3; D: .; size: .; CDR3: CAISELGGEGGYTF; DNA: TGTGCCATCAGTGAACTGGGGGGTGAGGGTGGCTACACCTTC
J: TRBJ1-3; V: TRBV7-8; D: .; size: many; CDR3: CASSYLQGEGNTIYF; DNA: TGTGCCAGCAGCTACCTACAGGGTGAAGGAAACACCATATATTTT
J: TRBJ2-1; V: TRBV5-6; D: .; size: .; CDR3: CASSFYNEQFF; DNA: TGTGCCAGCAGCTTCTACAATGAGCAGTTCTTC
J: TRBJ2-1; V: TRBV5-6; D: TRBD2; size: .; CDR3: CASSAYRLAGGREQFF; DNA: TGTGCCAGCAGCGCGTACCGACTAGCGGGAGGGAGGGAGCAGTTCTTC
J: TRBJ2-7; V: TRBV6-2/TRBV6-3; D: .; size: .; CDR3: CASSYSVGEFNEQYF; DNA: TGTGCCAGCAGTTACTCGGTCGGCGAGTTCAACGAGCAGTACTTC
J: TRBJ2-3; V: TRBV9; D: .; size: few; CDR3: CASSVTYTDTQYF; DNA: TGTGCCAGCAGCGTAACGTACACAGATACGCAGTATTTT
J: TRBJ2-1; V: TRBV24-1; D: .; size: .; CDR3: CATSDTDRGNEQFF; DNA: TGTGCCACCAGTGATACAGACCGGGGGAATGAGCAGTTCTTC
J: TRBJ1-6; V: TRBV7-3; D: TRBD1; size: .; CDR3: CASSLRPGQNSPLHF; DNA: TGTGCCAGCAGCTTAAGGCCGGGACAGAATTCACCCCTCCACTTT
J: TRBJ1-5; V: TRBV28; D: .; size: once; CDR3: CASRPPVHNQPQHF; DNA: TGTGCCAGCAGGCCTCCCGTTCACAATCAGCCCCAGCATTTT
J: TRBJ2-7; V: TRBV24-1; D: .; size: once; CDR3: CATSAGYEQYF; DNA: TGTGCCACCAGTGCTGGCTACGAGCAGTACTTC